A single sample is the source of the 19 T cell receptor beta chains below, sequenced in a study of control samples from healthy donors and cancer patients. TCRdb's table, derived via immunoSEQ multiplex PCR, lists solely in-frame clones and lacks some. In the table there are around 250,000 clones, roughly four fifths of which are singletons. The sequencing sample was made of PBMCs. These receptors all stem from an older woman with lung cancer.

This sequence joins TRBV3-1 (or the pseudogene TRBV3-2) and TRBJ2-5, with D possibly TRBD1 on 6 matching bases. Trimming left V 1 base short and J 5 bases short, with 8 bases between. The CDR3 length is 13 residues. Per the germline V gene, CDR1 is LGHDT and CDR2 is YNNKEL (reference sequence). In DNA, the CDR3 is TGTGCCAGCAGCCAAGGGGGGCTGGAGACCCAGTACTTC. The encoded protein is CASSQGGLETQYF.

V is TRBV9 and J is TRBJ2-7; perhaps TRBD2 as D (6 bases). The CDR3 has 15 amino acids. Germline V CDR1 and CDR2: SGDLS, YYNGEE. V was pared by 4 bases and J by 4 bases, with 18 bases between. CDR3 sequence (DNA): TGTGCCAGCAGCCCGAGCGGCGGGACCGCTTACGAGCAGTACTTC. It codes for CASSPSGGTAYEQYF.

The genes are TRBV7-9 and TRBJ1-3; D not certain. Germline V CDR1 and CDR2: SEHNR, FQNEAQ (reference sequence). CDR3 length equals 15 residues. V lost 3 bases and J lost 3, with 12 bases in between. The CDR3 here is CASSLAETGGNTIYF. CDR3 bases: TGTGCCAGCAGCTTGGCCGAGACGGGTGGAAACACCATATATTTT.

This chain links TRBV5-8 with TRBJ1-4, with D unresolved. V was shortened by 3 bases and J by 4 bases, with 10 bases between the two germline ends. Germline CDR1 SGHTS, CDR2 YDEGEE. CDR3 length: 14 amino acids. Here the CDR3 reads CASSWGQINEKLFF. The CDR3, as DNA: TGTGCCAGCAGCTGGGGTCAGATTAATGAAAAACTGTTTTTT. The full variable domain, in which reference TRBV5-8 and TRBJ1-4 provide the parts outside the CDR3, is EAGVTQSPTHLIKTRGQQATLRCSPISGHTSVYWYQQALGLGLQFLLWYDEGEERNRGNFPPRFSGRQFPNYSSELNVNALELEDSALYLCASSWGQINEKLFFGSGTQLSVL.

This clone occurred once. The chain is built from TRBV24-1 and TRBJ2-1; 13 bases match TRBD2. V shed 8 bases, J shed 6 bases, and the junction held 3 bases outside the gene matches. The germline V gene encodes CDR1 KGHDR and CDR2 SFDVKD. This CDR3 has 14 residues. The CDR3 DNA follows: TGTGCCACCAAAGGGACTAGCGGGATCAATGAGCAGTTCTTC. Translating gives CATKGTSGINEQFF.

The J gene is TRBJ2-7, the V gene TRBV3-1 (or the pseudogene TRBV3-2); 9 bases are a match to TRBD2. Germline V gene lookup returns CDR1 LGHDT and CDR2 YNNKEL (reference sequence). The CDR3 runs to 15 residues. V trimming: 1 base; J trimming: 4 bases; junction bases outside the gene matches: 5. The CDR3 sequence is CASSQGGLAGYEQYF. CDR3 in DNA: TGTGCCAGCAGCCAAGGTGGTCTAGCGGGATACGAGCAGTACTTC.

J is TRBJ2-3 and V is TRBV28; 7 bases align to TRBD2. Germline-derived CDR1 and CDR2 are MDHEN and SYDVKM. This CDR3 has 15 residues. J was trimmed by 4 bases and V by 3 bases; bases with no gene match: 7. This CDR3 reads CASSFGGIRADTQYF. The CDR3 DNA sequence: TGTGCCAGCAGTTTCGGGGGGATTCGGGCAGATACGCAGTATTTT.

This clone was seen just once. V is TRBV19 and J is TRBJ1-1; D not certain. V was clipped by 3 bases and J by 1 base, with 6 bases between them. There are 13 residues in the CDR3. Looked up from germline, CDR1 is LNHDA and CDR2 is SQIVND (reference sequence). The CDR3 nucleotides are TGTGCCAGTAGTATGCGGCGGAACACTGAAGCTTTCTTT. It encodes CASSMRRNTEAFF.

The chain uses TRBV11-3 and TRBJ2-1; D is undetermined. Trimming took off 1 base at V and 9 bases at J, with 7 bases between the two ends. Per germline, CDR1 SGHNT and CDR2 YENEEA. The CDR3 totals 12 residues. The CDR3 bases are TGTGCCAGCAGCTTAGTAGGTGGTGAGCAGTTCTTC. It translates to CASSLVGGEQFF. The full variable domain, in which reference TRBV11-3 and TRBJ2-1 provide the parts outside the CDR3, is EAGVVQSPRYKIIEKKQPVAFWCNPISGHNTLYWYLQNLGQGPELLIRYENEEAVDDSQLPKDRFSAERLKGVDSTLKIQPAELGDSAVYLCASSLVGGEQFFGPGTRLTVL.

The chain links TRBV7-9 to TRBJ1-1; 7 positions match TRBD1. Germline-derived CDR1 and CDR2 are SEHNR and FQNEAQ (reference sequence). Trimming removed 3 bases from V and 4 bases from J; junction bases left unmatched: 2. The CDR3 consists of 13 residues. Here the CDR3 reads CASSFRQGTEAFF. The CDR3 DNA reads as TGTGCCAGCAGCTTCCGACAGGGCACTGAAGCTTTCTTT.

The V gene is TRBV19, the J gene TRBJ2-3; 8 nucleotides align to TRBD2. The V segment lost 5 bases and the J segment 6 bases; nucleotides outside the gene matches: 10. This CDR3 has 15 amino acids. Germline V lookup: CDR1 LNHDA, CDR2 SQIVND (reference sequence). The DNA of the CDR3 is TGTGCCAGTAGTGTAACAGGGACGGGAGGGGATACGCAGTATTTT. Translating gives CASSVTGTGGDTQYF.

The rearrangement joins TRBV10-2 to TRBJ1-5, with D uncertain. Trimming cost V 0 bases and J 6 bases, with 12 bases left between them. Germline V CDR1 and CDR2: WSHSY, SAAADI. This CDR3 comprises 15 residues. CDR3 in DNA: TGCGCCAGCAGTGAGTCCCAAGGACTCAGTCAGCCCCAGCATTTT. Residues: CASSESQGLSQPQHF.

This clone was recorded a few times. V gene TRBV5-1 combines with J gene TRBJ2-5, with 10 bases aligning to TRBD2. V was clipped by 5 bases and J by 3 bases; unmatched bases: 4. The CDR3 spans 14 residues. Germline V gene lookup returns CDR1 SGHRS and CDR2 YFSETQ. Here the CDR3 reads CASRGLAGEETQYF. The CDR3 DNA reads TGCGCCAGCAGGGGTCTAGCGGGAGAAGAGACCCAGTACTTC.

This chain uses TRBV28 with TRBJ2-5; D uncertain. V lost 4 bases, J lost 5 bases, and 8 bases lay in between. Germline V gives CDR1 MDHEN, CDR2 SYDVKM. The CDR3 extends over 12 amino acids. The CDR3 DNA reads TGTGCCAGCAGTTACATATACGAGACCCAGTACTTC. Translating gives CASSYIYETQYF.

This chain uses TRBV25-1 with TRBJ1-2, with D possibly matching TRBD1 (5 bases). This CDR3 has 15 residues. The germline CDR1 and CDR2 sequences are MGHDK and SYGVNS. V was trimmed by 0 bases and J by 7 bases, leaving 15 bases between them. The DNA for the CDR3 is TGTGCCAGCAGTGAATATGGAGGGGAGTTCCGTGGCTACACCTTC. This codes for CASSEYGGEFRGYTF.

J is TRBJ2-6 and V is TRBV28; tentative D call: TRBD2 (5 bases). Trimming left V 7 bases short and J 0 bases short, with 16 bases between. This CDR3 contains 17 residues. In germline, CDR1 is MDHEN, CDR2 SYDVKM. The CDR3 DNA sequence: TGTGCCAGCACCCCCCGCCGAGGGAGCTCTGGGGCCAACGTCCTGACTTTC. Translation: CASTPRRGSSGANVLTF.

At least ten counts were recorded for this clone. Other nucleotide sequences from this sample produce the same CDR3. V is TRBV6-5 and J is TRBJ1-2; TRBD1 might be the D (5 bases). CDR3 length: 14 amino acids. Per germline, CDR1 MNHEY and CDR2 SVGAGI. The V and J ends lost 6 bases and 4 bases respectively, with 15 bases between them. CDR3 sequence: CASRPDRGLYGYTF. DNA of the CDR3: TGTGCCAGCAGACCCGACAGAGGCCTCTATGGCTACACCTTC.

The CDR3 region is CASETWGNTEAFF. CDR3 in DNA: TGTGCCAGTGAAACTTGGGGGAACACTGAAGCTTTCTTT. The chain joins TRBV19 to TRBJ1-1; no clear D gene. Germline assignment: CDR1 LNHDA and CDR2 SQIVND (reference sequence). The CDR3 covers 13 residues. Deletions cut 8 bases from V and 1 base from J, with 11 bases between.

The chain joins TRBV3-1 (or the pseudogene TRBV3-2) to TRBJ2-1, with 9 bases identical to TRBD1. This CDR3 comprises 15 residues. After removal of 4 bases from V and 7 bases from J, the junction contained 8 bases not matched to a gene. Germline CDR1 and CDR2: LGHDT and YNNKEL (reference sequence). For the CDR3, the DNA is TGTGCCAGCAGCCTACCGGGACAGGGTGTTAATGAGCAGTTCTTC. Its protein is CASSLPGQGVNEQFF.